This record covers a single TCR beta chain. Its antigen is undetermined. TCRdb independently ran MiXCR on the 5' RACE reads; one entry per CDR3 protein. The table has 800,000 to 900,000 distinct CDR3 sequences, approximately 10% seen once. Germline V lookup: CDR1 SGHNT, CDR2 YENEEA. This CDR3 is built from 13 residues. The V end lost 5 bases, the J end lost 7 bases, and 12 bases lay between the germline ends. These data originate in a study of CD8 T cells in ankylosing spondylitis. Findings and limits, study-wide: Apparently characteristic of ankylosing spondylitis blood was a TCR beta motif (fewer than 10 highly homologous variants).

V usage is TRBV11-3 and J usage is TRBJ1-5; D unresolved. The receptor was isolated from a male donor with ankylosing spondylitis. The sequenced material came from blood, either unsorted or a sorted T cell fraction (not recorded which). CDR3 nucleotides: TGTGCCAGCAGCCCACGGATACGACAGCCCCAGCATTTT. It encodes CASSPRIRQPQHF. Variable domain in full (rest from reference TRBV11-3 and TRBJ1-5): EAGVVQSPRYKIIEKKQPVAFWCNPISGHNTLYWYLQNLGQGPELLIRYENEEAVDDSQLPKDRFSAERLKGVDSTLKIQPAELGDSAVYLCASSPRIRQPQHFGDGTRLSIL.